Presented here are 27 T cell receptor beta chains from one specimen sequenced in a study of T cells after posttransplantation cyclophosphamide. Only in-frame clones appear in the TCRdb table, and some are missing; sequencing was by immunoSEQ multiplex PCR. This sample has some 38,000 clones, each found more than once. Material for sequencing was PBMCs. These receptors came from a man aged 50 to 59 in good health, CMV-negative, and a related stem cell transplant donor.

This clone has at least ten counts. The CDR3 DNA is TGTGCCAGCAGCTTGGAGGGACAGTGGAACACCGGGGAGCTGTTTTTT. It yields the protein CASSLEGQWNTGELFF. The J gene is TRBJ2-2, the V gene TRBV5-4; TRBD1 agrees at 7 bases. Germline lookup yields CDR1 SGHNT and CDR2 YYREEE (reference sequence). With 0 bases clipped from V and 1 base from J, the junction kept 3 bases outside the gene matches. This CDR3 contains 16 residues.

This clone was found many times. This chain uses TRBV10-3 with TRBJ1-3, with 8 bases that match TRBD1. Germline loops: CDR1 ENHRY, CDR2 SYGVKD. J lost 7 bases, V lost 4 bases, and 6 bases had no gene match. The CDR3 consists of 14 residues. The CDR3 loop is CAISGGQGVNTIYF. As DNA, the CDR3 is TGTGCCATCAGTGGTGGACAGGGAGTGAACACCATATATTTT.

The chain carries TRBV12-5 and TRBJ2-1; tentatively, D is TRBD2 (6 bases). The germline V gene has CDR1 LGHNT and CDR2 FRNRAP. The CDR3 has 14 amino acids. V was shortened by 6 bases and J by 1 base, with 10 bases between the two germline ends. The CDR3 here is CASGGGSSYNEQFF. The DNA of the CDR3 is TGTGCTAGTGGCGGGGGATCTTCCTACAATGAGCAGTTCTTC.

This clone was observed at least ten times. This sequence joins TRBV12-5 and TRBJ1-5; TRBD1 aligns across 8 bases. J gave up 3 bases and V 3 bases, and 7 bases lay outside the gene matches. The germline V gene encodes CDR1 LGHNT and CDR2 FRNRAP. CDR3 length: 16 residues. The CDR3 DNA sequence: TGTGCTAGTGGTTTCCCCATGGGACAGGACAATCAGCCCCAGCATTTT. Protein sequence: CASGFPMGQDNQPQHF.

This clone showed up many times. The chain couples TRBV5-6 to TRBJ1-1; D uncertain. Trimming left V 2 bases short and J 3 bases short, with 5 bases between. The CDR3 contains 12 residues. Germline V gene data show CDR1 as SGHDT and CDR2 as YYEEEE. This CDR3 reads CASSFSDTEAFF. The CDR3, as DNA: TGTGCCAGCAGCTTTAGTGACACTGAAGCTTTCTTT.

The sample holds a few counts of this clone. This sequence joins TRBV4-2 and TRBJ2-1, with D tentatively TRBD2 (6 bases). This CDR3 is built from 17 residues. V lost 3 bases and J lost 0, with 15 bases in between. Germline V gene sequence: CDR1 LGHNA, CDR2 YNFKEQ. CDR3 in amino acids: CASSQSLAVSSYNEQFF. The CDR3, as DNA: TGTGCCAGCAGCCAGTCATTAGCGGTAAGCTCCTACAATGAGCAGTTCTTC.

The gene calls are TRBV2 and TRBJ2-5; no clear D gene. The tail of the sequence fits TRBJ2-7 better, so the J call may be wrong. This CDR3 has 12 residues. Looked up from germline, CDR1 is SNHLY and CDR2 is FYNNEI. CDR3 sequence (DNA): TGTGCCAGCAAGAGGTCAGACTACGAGCAGTACTTC. Its protein is CASKRSDYEQYF.

In its sample, this clone was seen many times. V usage is TRBV9 and J usage is TRBJ1-3; D unclear. CDR3 length: 14 amino acids. Germline V CDR1 and CDR2: SGDLS, YYNGEE. V was shortened by 4 bases and J by 0 bases, with 8 bases between the two germline ends. The CDR3 sequence is CASSPDTSGNTIYF. Written as DNA, the CDR3 is TGTGCCAGCAGCCCAGACACCTCTGGAAACACCATATATTTT.

This clone was observed at least ten times. The genes are TRBV5-1 and TRBJ1-4; 11 nucleotides line up with TRBD1. There are 15 residues in the CDR3. Germline V gene data show CDR1 as SGHRS and CDR2 as YFSETQ. Trimming took 1 base from V and 7 from J; bases not matched to a gene: 3. In DNA form, the CDR3 reads TGCGCCAGCAGCTTGAAAGGGACAGGGGGTGAAAAACTGTTTTTT. Its protein is CASSLKGTGGEKLFF.

This clone was detected ten times or more. V usage is TRBV7-3 and J usage is TRBJ2-7; TRBD1 matches at 10 bases. CDR1 SGHTA and CDR2 FQGTGA come from the germline V gene. Trimming took 3 bases from V and 1 from J; bases not matched to a gene: 3. The CDR3 totals 15 residues. CDR3 amino acids: CASSFGTGASYEQYF. The CDR3 nucleotides read TGTGCCAGCAGCTTCGGGACAGGGGCATCCTACGAGCAGTACTTC.

This clone showed up just a few times. The CDR3 sequence is CASSYFGETQYF. The DNA of the CDR3 is TGTGCCAGCAGTTACTTCGGGGAGACCCAGTACTTC. The chain carries TRBV5-4 and TRBJ2-5; D is ambiguous. The V end was cut by 5 bases, the J end by 5 bases, with 10 bases between. Germline lookup yields CDR1 SGHNT and CDR2 YYREEE (reference sequence). This CDR3 has 12 amino acids.

The chain uses TRBV15 and TRBJ1-2; tentatively, D is TRBD1 (5 bases). Germline CDR1 is LNHNV and CDR2 is YYDKDF (reference sequence). CDR3 length: 13 amino acids. V was pared by 5 bases and J by 4 bases, with 11 bases between. For the CDR3, the DNA is TGTGCCACCAGCGGGGGGAATCTCTATGGCTACACCTTC. This sequence encodes CATSGGNLYGYTF.

This clone was seen repeatedly, ten times or more. CDR3 sequence: CASSRDSYEQYF. The DNA of the CDR3 is TGTGCCAGCAGTCGGGACAGCTACGAGCAGTACTTC. The chain uses TRBV6-5 and TRBJ2-7; 7 bases align to TRBD1. This CDR3 contains 12 residues. With 5 bases clipped from V and 3 bases from J, the junction kept 1 base outside the gene matches. The germline V gene encodes CDR1 MNHEY and CDR2 SVGAGI.

This clone was seen many times. The rearrangement joins TRBV7-9 to TRBJ1-1, with 10 bases aligning to TRBD1. The CDR3 length is 15 residues. In germline, CDR1 is SEHNR, CDR2 FQNEAQ (reference sequence). V trimming: 4 bases; J trimming: 2 bases; junction bases outside the gene matches: 4. The CDR3 nucleotides read TGTGCCAGCAGCTATAGACAGGGGGCTAACACTGAAGCTTTCTTT. Amino acids: CASSYRQGANTEAFF.

This clone was recorded a few times. This chain connects TRBV19 to TRBJ1-4; 7 bases agree with TRBD1. CDR1 is LNHDA, CDR2 SQIVND, per germline (reference sequence). Trimming removed 8 bases from V and 8 bases from J; junction bases left unmatched: 20. This CDR3 spans 17 amino acids. The CDR3: CASGPGTDPSVREKLFF. As DNA, the CDR3 is TGTGCCAGTGGACCCGGGACAGACCCTTCAGTCAGAGAAAAACTGTTTTTT.

This clone was counted many times. The J gene is TRBJ1-2, the V gene TRBV5-1, with D possibly being TRBD1 (6 bases). The CDR3 covers 14 residues. Germline V gene data show CDR1 as SGHRS and CDR2 as YFSETQ. Trimming left V 3 bases short and J 8 bases short, with 17 bases between. CDR3 DNA sequence: TGCGCCAGCAGCTCCTCGGGGGGCCCGGGAGGCTACACCTTC. As protein: CASSSSGGPGGYTF.

Remarks on this clone: A much more abundant neighbour one base away suggests this may be a read error. The CDR3 here is CASGPNRDSYTF. CDR3 sequence (DNA): TGTGCCAGCGGCCCAAACAGGGACAGCTACACCTTC. V gene TRBV27 combines with J gene TRBJ1-2; tentative D call: TRBD1 (6 bases). Germline-derived CDR1 and CDR2 are MNHEY and SMNVEV (reference sequence). The CDR3 has 12 amino acids. V was shortened by 8 bases and J by 9 bases, with 16 bases between the two germline ends.

This clone was seen a few times. The rearrangement links TRBV7-3 to TRBJ2-4; 9 nucleotides match TRBD1. The CDR3 totals 14 residues. V shed 2 bases, J shed 4 bases, and the junction held 0 bases outside the gene matches. Germline CDR1 is SGHTA and CDR2 is FQGTGA. The DNA of the CDR3 is TGTGCCAGCAGCTTAGGGACAGGGAAAAACATTCAGTACTTC. Its translation: CASSLGTGKNIQYF.

This clone was counted many times. This chain uses TRBV18 with TRBJ1-1; 10 positions match TRBD1. Germline CDR1 reads KGHSH; CDR2 reads LQKENI. Trimming took 3 bases from V and 5 from J; bases not matched to a gene: 6. CDR3 length: 15 amino acids. The CDR3, as DNA: TGTGCCAGCTCACCGAAGACAGGGGGCTTGACTGAAGCTTTCTTT. This gives the protein CASSPKTGGLTEAFF.

This clone was counted only a few times. The junction does not match germline at one end; this may be a read error. The sample has other DNA sequences that encode this CDR3 too. The chain links TRBV10-3 to TRBJ2-7; 7 bases are a match to TRBD2. CDR1 is ENHRY, CDR2 SYGVKD, per germline. This CDR3 contains 15 residues. The chain's CDR3 is CAISAAGALSYEQYF. CDR3 sequence (DNA): TGTGCCATCAGTGCTGCGGGAGCCCTCTCCTATGAGCAGTACTTC.

This clone has at least ten counts. The gene calls are TRBV29-1 and TRBJ1-1, with TRBD1 as a possible D gene (6 bases). The CDR3 is 13 residues long. In germline, CDR1 is SQVTM, CDR2 ANQGSEA. V was clipped by 6 bases and J by 3 bases, with 14 bases between them. In DNA, the CDR3 is TGCAGCGTCCGTTCACAGGGAGACACTGAAGCTTTCTTT. Protein sequence: CSVRSQGDTEAFF. Full variable domain (outside the CDR3, taken from reference TRBV29-1 and TRBJ1-1): SAVISQKPSRDICQRGTSLTIQCQVDSQVTMMFWYRQQPGQSLTLIATANQGSEATYESGFVIDKFPISRPNLTFSTLTVSNMSPEDSSIYLCSVRSQGDTEAFFGQGTRLTVV.

This clone was seen ten or more times. V gene TRBV6-5 combines with J gene TRBJ1-2; TRBD1 agrees at 7 bases. Germline assignment: CDR1 MNHEY and CDR2 SVGAGI. This CDR3 region has 13 residues. J gave up 6 bases and V 6 bases, and 7 bases lay outside the gene matches. CDR3 amino acids: CASRPPQGDGYTF. In DNA form, the CDR3 reads TGTGCCAGCAGACCACCTCAGGGGGATGGCTACACCTTC.

This clone appeared many times. The chain carries TRBV2 and TRBJ1-5; 9 bases match TRBD1. CDR3 size: 17 residues. Germline values: CDR1 SNHLY, CDR2 FYNNEI. Germline trimming cut 4 bases from V and 2 bases from J; bases unmatched to any gene: 9. CDR3 sequence (DNA): TGTGCCAGCAGTGGTGGCACAGGGGGCCGGGGCAATCAGCCCCAGCATTTT. Protein: CASSGGTGGRGNQPQHF.

In this sample, this clone turned up a few times. The chain joins TRBV6-1 to TRBJ2-7; D remains unclear. The CDR3 runs 16 residues. Trimming removed 0 bases from V and 4 bases from J, with 16 bases in between. Germline CDR1 reads MNHNS; CDR2 reads SASEGT. Written as DNA, the CDR3 is TGTGCCAGCAGTGAAGCCTGGCAGGTCCGAGAGTACGAGCAGTACTTC. This gives the protein CASSEAWQVREYEQYF.

This clone was detected ten times or more. V and J are TRBV2 and TRBJ2-1; TRBD2 is a possible D gene (5 bases). Per germline, CDR1 SNHLY and CDR2 FYNNEI. The CDR3 loop spans 15 amino acids. V was clipped by 10 bases and J by 0 bases, with 16 bases between them. CDR3 sequence: CATAWTGSSYNEQFF. Here the CDR3 DNA reads TGTGCCACCGCGTGGACGGGGAGCTCCTACAATGAGCAGTTCTTC.

This clone came up many times. The CDR3 is CASSLGIPGGTEAFF. CDR3 bases: TGCGCCAGCAGCTTGGGCATCCCCGGGGGTACTGAAGCTTTCTTT. The J gene is TRBJ1-1, the V gene TRBV5-1, with D tentatively TRBD1 (5 bases). The V gene's germline CDR1 is SGHRS and CDR2 YFSETQ. V gave up 0 bases and J gave up 5 bases, with 14 bases separating them. The CDR3 has 15 amino acids.

In this sample, this clone turned up many times. This sequence joins TRBV7-9 and TRBJ1-4, with D perhaps matching TRBD1 (5 bases). This CDR3 region has 14 residues. Per germline, CDR1 SEHNR and CDR2 FQNEAQ (reference sequence). V was clipped by 4 bases and J by 2 bases, with 8 bases between them. The CDR3: CASSWGVTNEKLFF. The CDR3 nucleotides are TGTGCCAGCAGCTGGGGGGTGACTAATGAAAAACTGTTTTTT.